These 21 T cell receptor beta chains came from one sample sequenced in a study of T cell responses to AZD1222 COVID-19 vaccine. Clones were read by immunoSEQ multiplex PCR, and TCRdb kept only the in-frame ones, dropping some. In the table there are 200,000 to 250,000 clones, 85% to 95% of which are singletons. The specimen was peripheral blood, collected on day 0 of MenACWY control vaccination. These receptors all stem from an adult in good health.

The CDR3 loop reads CASSLRETRGYTF. In DNA, the CDR3 is TGTGCCAGCAGCCTCAGGGAAACGCGAGGCTACACCTTC. The chain joins TRBV28 to TRBJ1-2, with a tentative D call TRBD1 (5 bases). The V gene lost 6 bases and the J gene lost 8 bases, with 16 bases spanning the gap. The CDR3 runs to 13 residues. Germline V CDR1 and CDR2: MDHEN, SYDVKM.

This clone was found once. The rearrangement links TRBV29-1 to TRBJ1-5; D is undetermined. The CDR3 is 13 amino acids. Trimming removed 4 bases at V and 4 bases at J, with 11 bases between. Germline V gene data show CDR1 as SQVTM and CDR2 as ANQGSEA. CDR3 residues: CSVGGNWNQPQHF. As DNA, the CDR3 is TGCAGCGTTGGTGGGAATTGGAATCAGCCCCAGCATTTT.

The chain employs TRBV20-1 and TRBJ1-5; D call uncertain. In germline, CDR1 is DFQATT, CDR2 SNEGSKA (reference sequence). The germline V and J ends were trimmed by 3 bases and 5 bases, with 14 bases remaining between them. The CDR3 runs 14 residues. The CDR3 bases are TGCAGTGCTAGTCTCGGGTCGGCGGATCAGCCCCAGCATTTT. Translation: CSASLGSADQPQHF.

The chain couples TRBV4-3 to TRBJ2-2, with TRBD2 matching over 7 bases. With 3 bases clipped from V and 3 bases from J, the junction kept 10 bases outside the gene matches. There are 17 residues in the CDR3. CDR1 is LGHNA and CDR2 is YSLEER in the germline V gene. The CDR3 DNA sequence: TGCGCCAGCAGCCAGAAACCTGCGGGGGTGTACACCGGGGAGCTGTTTTTT. Its translation: CASSQKPAGVYTGELFF.

The J gene is TRBJ1-4, the V gene TRBV28, with 11 bases identical to TRBD1. The CDR3 totals 13 residues. Losses at the gene ends were 6 bases for V and 8 bases for J; bases not matched to a gene: 2. From germline, CDR1 is MDHEN and CDR2 SYDVKM. The CDR3, as DNA: TGTGCCAGCAGCAGGGACAGGGGGGAAAAACTGTTTTTT. Translating it yields CASSRDRGEKLFF.

CDR3 residues: CASSQEGDRAHHSEAFF. The CDR3 bases are TGTGCCAGCAGCCAAGAAGGAGACAGGGCCCATCACTCTGAAGCTTTCTTT. The chain links TRBV14 to TRBJ1-1; 7 bases are a match to TRBD1. There are 17 residues in the CDR3. V was pared by 0 bases and J by 6 bases, with 13 bases of the junction left unmatched. Per the germline V gene, CDR1 is SGHDN and CDR2 is FVKESK.

In nucleotides, the CDR3 is TGTGCCAGCAAGCCTAGCAGGGGAATGAACACTGAAGCTTTCTTT. Translated, it gives CASKPSRGMNTEAFF. This chain joins TRBV28 and TRBJ1-1; a weak D match, TRBD1 (6 bases). The CDR3 consists of 15 residues. Per the germline V gene, CDR1 is MDHEN and CDR2 is SYDVKM. V lost 7 bases and J lost 0, with 15 bases in between.

Details on this clone: An end of the junction differs from the germline gene, which may be a read error. V usage is TRBV20-1 and J usage is TRBJ2-3; 7 nucleotides agree with TRBD2. Germline CDR1 DFQATT, CDR2 SNEGSKA (reference sequence). The CDR3 sequence is 12 residues long. The chain's CDR3 is CSASGLAGPRNF. DNA of the CDR3: TGCAGTGCTAGTGGGTTAGCGGGCCCGCGTAATTTT.

The chain uses TRBV30 and TRBJ1-1; tentative D call: TRBD1 (5 bases). Trimming removed 3 bases from V and 5 bases from J, with 16 bases in between. CDR3 length equals 14 residues. Germline V lookup: CDR1 GTSNPN, CDR2 SVGIG (reference sequence). The CDR3 DNA reads as TGTGCCTGGAGACGGCAGGGTGGGGGGACTGAAGCTTTCTTT. This encodes CAWRRQGGGTEAFF. The full variable domain, in which reference TRBV30 and TRBJ1-1 provide the parts outside the CDR3, is SQTIHQWPATLVQPVGSPLSLECTVEGTSNPNLYWYRQAAGRGLQLLFYSVGIGQISSEVPQNLSASRPQDRQFILSSKKLLLSDSGFYLCAWRRQGGGTEAFFGQGTRLTVV.

The CDR3 is CASLFGAEAFF. Written as DNA, the CDR3 is TGTGCCAGCTTATTCGGCGCTGAAGCTTTCTTT. This rearrangement joins TRBV19 to TRBJ1-1; the D is unclear. The CDR3 covers 11 residues. The V gene lost 9 bases and the J gene lost 6 bases, with 11 bases spanning the gap. Germline lookup yields CDR1 LNHDA and CDR2 SQIVND (reference sequence). Using reference TRBV19 and TRBJ1-1 for the parts outside the CDR3, the full variable domain is DGGITQSPKYLFRKEGQNVTLSCEQNLNHDAMYWYRQDPGQGLRLIYYSQIVNDFQKGDIAEGYSVSREKKESFPLTVTSAQKNPTAFYLCASLFGAEAFFGQGTRLTVV.

The genes are TRBV4-3 and TRBJ2-5; D may be TRBD1 (5 bases). This CDR3 comprises 14 residues. Trimming removed 0 bases from V and 7 bases from J, with 12 bases in between. Per the germline V gene, CDR1 is LGHNA and CDR2 is YSLEER. The DNA of the CDR3 is TGCGCCAGCAGCCAAGATTCCCGGCAGGGGACCCAGTACTTC. It encodes CASSQDSRQGTQYF.

This chain connects TRBV6-6 to TRBJ2-5; D remains unclear. V lost 6 bases and J lost 2, with 4 bases in between. CDR1 is MNHNY and CDR2 is SVGAGI in the germline V gene (reference sequence). This CDR3 is 11 amino acids long. This chain's CDR3 is CASRIQETQYF. CDR3 coding DNA: TGTGCCAGCAGGATACAAGAGACCCAGTACTTC.

The J gene is TRBJ1-4, the V gene TRBV15; tentative D call: TRBD1 (5 bases). Trimming took 0 bases from V and 8 from J, leaving 13 bases between them. Germline V gives CDR1 LNHNV, CDR2 YYDKDF (reference sequence). The CDR3 contains 15 residues. CDR3 amino acids: CATSRDGLGREKLFF. The CDR3 nucleotides read TGTGCCACCAGCAGAGATGGTTTGGGGCGCGAAAAACTGTTTTTT.

V and J are TRBV7-9 and TRBJ1-5; weak D call: TRBD1 (5 bases). V was shortened by 5 bases and J by 7 bases, with 9 bases between the two germline ends. This CDR3 region has 12 residues. CDR1 SEHNR and CDR2 FQNEAQ come from the germline V gene (reference sequence). The CDR3 DNA reads TGTGCCAGCAGCCGGGGCCAACAGCCCCAGCATTTT. It codes for CASSRGQQPQHF.

This clone has only one observation. The chain has TRBV5-1 and TRBJ1-1, with D perhaps TRBD1 (6 bases). The V gene lost 4 bases and the J gene lost 3 bases, with 16 bases spanning the gap. This CDR3 has 15 residues. Germline lookup yields CDR1 SGHRS and CDR2 YFSETQ. The CDR3 DNA reads TGCGCCAGCAGCCTGGGACACCTGGGGGACACTGAAGCTTTCTTT. Protein sequence: CASSLGHLGDTEAFF.

The gene calls are TRBV19 and TRBJ1-2; the D is unclear. Trimming removed 6 bases at V and 8 bases at J, with 13 bases between. This CDR3 has 12 residues. Germline CDR1 LNHDA, CDR2 SQIVND (reference sequence). In DNA form, the CDR3 reads TGTGCCAGTAGGGAACGGTTGGAGGGCTACACCTTC. It specifies CASRERLEGYTF.

This chain connects TRBV20-1 to TRBJ1-1; no firm D call. CDR3 length equals 13 residues. Trimming took 3 bases from V and 0 from J, leaving 8 bases between them. Germline loops: CDR1 DFQATT, CDR2 SNEGSKA (reference sequence). The CDR3 reads CSASGGVNTEAFF. The CDR3 DNA sequence: TGCAGTGCTAGTGGCGGTGTGAACACTGAAGCTTTCTTT.

The gene calls are TRBV7-8 and TRBJ1-4; 8 positions match TRBD1. The CDR3 extends over 14 amino acids. Germline lookup yields CDR1 SGHVS and CDR2 FQNEAQ. The ends lost 5 bases at V and 8 bases at J; junction bases unmatched: 7. DNA for the CDR3: TGTGCCAGCAGCGTCCGGGACAGGTTCGAAAAACTGTTTTTT. Translated: CASSVRDRFEKLFF.

In the case of this clone: This same CDR3 is encoded by further DNA sequences in the sample. This chain uses TRBV12-3 or TRBV12-4 with TRBJ2-2; D unclear. V lost 1 base and J lost 5, with 5 bases in between. The CDR3 extends over 13 amino acids. The CDR3 sequence is CASSLVRTGELFF. In DNA, the CDR3 is TGTGCCAGCAGTTTAGTCAGGACCGGGGAGCTGTTTTTT.

The J gene is TRBJ1-5, the V gene TRBV6-5; D is possibly TRBD1 (6 bases). The CDR3 is made up of 13 amino acids. Germline CDR1 and CDR2: MNHEY and SVGAGI. Trimming left V 4 bases short and J 5 bases short, with 9 bases between. CDR3 nucleotides: TGTGCCAGCAGTTGGCGGGGGCATCAGCCCCAGCATTTT. It translates to CASSWRGHQPQHF.

The rearrangement uses TRBV7-6 and TRBJ1-5; D is perhaps TRBD1 (5 bases). Germline V gene sequence: CDR1 SGHVS, CDR2 FNYEAQ. This CDR3 region has 15 residues. With 5 bases removed from V and 0 bases from J, the gap between germline ends came to 11 bases. The CDR3 nucleotides are TGTGCCAGCAGCCGTGACAGTTATAGCAATCAGCCCCAGCATTTT. This sequence encodes CASSRDSYSNQPQHF.